This TCR beta chain stems from a study of T cells in tumors after PD-1 blockade (dated by TCRdb to between 2017 and 2020). Regarding the complete study: Patients were excluded if they had prior checkpoint blockade, use of systemic immunosuppressants, or recent radiotherapy or other anti-cancer therapy within 4 weeks. The study performed paired single-cell RNA and TCR sequencing on site-matched tumors from BCC or SCC patients before and after anti-PD-1 therapy. A subset of patients also received ongoing daily vismodegib 150 mg during anti-PD-1 treatment. Treatment consisted of either cemiplimab 350 mg every 2 weeks or pembrolizumab 200 mg every 3 weeks. An average of approximately 27,000 TCR templates (range about 554-99,264) and approximately 6,500 unique clonotypes was obtained for tumor samples, around 22-fold deeper than single-cell TCR sequencing. RECIST version 1.1 was the standard used to evaluate clinical response.

The immunoSEQ platform was used to carry out deep TCRbeta sequencing. The published analysis was carried out like this. For further analysis, only productive rearrangements were exported out of the immunoSEQ Analyzer. A two-sided binomial test with a Bonferroni-corrected P below 0.01 was used to identify clones that significantly expanded or contracted between timepoints. T cell phenotypes were assigned to bulk TCRbeta clonotypes by matching the clonotypes to single-cell RNA+TCR-seq clones that had the same TCRbeta sequence. Clone enrichment in tumor was computed as tumor frequency divided by PBMC frequency from bulk TCR sequencing. GLIPH was used to group TCRs into specificity groups, clusters of distinct TCRs likely recognizing common antigens via shared CDR3 motifs. TCRdb took this table from immuneACCESS and kept in-frame rearrangements with V and J called. Such tables lack part of the clones; where checked against another copy, unresolved V genes explain under half of the gap, and the rest is unexplained. That table furnishes V, J and clone size, whereas the DNA furnished D and trimming. This sample is represented by 10,000 to 15,000 clones; around 68% of them were singletons. The top ten constitute roughly 28% of the sample.

The sample's time point label is to be understood as: before anti-PD-1 therapy. The tumor biopsies were site-matched, meaning the biopsies were taken from the same primary tumor before and after PD-1 blockade. For bulk TCRbeta sequencing, genomic DNA was extracted from tumor biopsies or peripheral blood, and input amounts ranged from 616 ng to 6,004 ng. To detect rare clonotypes with greater sensitivity than single-cell TCR sequencing, bulk TCRbeta sequencing was done on the leftover biopsy material. Every patient was a poor candidate for surgical resection and had histologically proven advanced or metastatic basal or squamous cell carcinoma. Serial tumor biopsies were taken during anti-PD-1 treatment from the 4 patients comprising the squamous cell carcinoma cohort. Fresh biopsies were taken from the primary tumor site, and part of the biopsy material was kept in RNAlater for exome and bulk TCR sequencing.

On the study overall, not on this receptor specifically: Among expanded exhausted clones in squamous cell carcinoma, about 50% were novel, compared with 25% to 30% of the other expanded CD8+ clones. The source of novel T cell clones was not identified, and lymphoid organs or rare unexpanded clones within the tumor or the tumor periphery could be included among the possible sources. Comparisons between pre- and post-treatment samples were the only ones where clonal replacement appeared, with none seen between two pre-treatment samples, a pattern that argues against artifacts from biopsy timing or location. About 39% of tumor TCR clonotypes were found in blood, and some novel exhausted tumor clones appeared in pre-treatment blood, suggesting peripheral recruitment. Most exhausted CD8+ clones that expanded after therapy were novel clonotypes not detected before treatment, suggesting clonal replacement instead of reinvigoration of pre-existing clones.

As regards this clone: Its binding antigen is unknown. The input lacks base qualities; no much larger clone sits a single base away.

The germline V gene gives CDR1 as SGHTS and CDR2 as YDEGEE. V loses 1 base, J loses 1 base, and the germline ends lie 12 bases apart. Including the terminal cysteine and phenylalanine, the CDR3 comprises 15 residues. The read is trimmed to its CDR3 DNA, 45 bases read in frame from base 1. This specimen was tumor tissue, taken before anti-PD-1 treatment. Here the chain combines TRBV5-8 and TRBJ2-7, with TRBD2 as a weak D call on 6 bases. This receptor was obtained from a human donor with cutaneous squamous cell carcinoma. The CDR3 in this case is CASSLLGSESYEQYF. The nucleotides are TGTGCCAGCAGCTTGCTCGGGAGTGAGTCCTACGAGCAGTACTTC. Where the CDR3 stops, the reference TRBV5-8 and TRBJ2-7 genes take over; the full variable domain is EAGVTQSPTHLIKTRGQQATLRCSPISGHTSVYWYQQALGLGLQFLLWYDEGEERNRGNFPPRFSGRQFPNYSSELNVNALELEDSALYLCASSLLGSESYEQYFGPGTRLTVT.